Detailed here is one T cell receptor (beta chain). Antigen unknown. This record belongs to a study of T cell responses to AZD1222 COVID-19 vaccine. Sequencing was performed with immunoSEQ multiplex PCR; in TCRdb, only in-frame clones are kept and a portion is missing. This sample yields about 150,000 clones, of which approximately 90% are seen a single time; under 4% belongs to the top ten. The CDR3 extends over 15 amino acids. In germline, CDR1 is SEHNR, CDR2 FQNEAQ (reference sequence). V was cut by 0 bases and J by 3 bases, with 9 bases left in between. General study findings and limits: Only 6 or 7 individuals given AZD1222 were seropositive at baseline.

The chain employs TRBV7-9 and TRBJ1-5, with D maybe TRBD1 (5 bases). Sequenced material: peripheral blood, taken on day 0 of AZD1222 vaccination. This receptor was taken from an adult in good health. This CDR3 reads CASSLAGGDNQPQHF. In nucleotides, the CDR3 is TGTGCCAGCAGCTTAGCGGGGGGGGACAATCAGCCCCAGCATTTT. The full variable domain, its missing parts supplied by reference TRBV7-9 and TRBJ1-5, is DTGVSQNPRHKITKRGQNVTFRCDPISEHNRLYWYRQTLGQGPEFLTYFQNEAQLEKSRLLSDRFSAERPKGSFSTLEIQRTEQGDSAMYLCASSLAGGDNQPQHFGDGTRLSIL.